This T cell receptor beta chain was sequenced for a study of molecular identifiers for immune sequencing clone quantification. This clonotype was picked up many times. TCRdb called the PCR reads again in MiXCR, with one record for every CDR3 protein. This table has some 650,000 distinct CDR3 sequences, around 20% appearing once. The sequenced material came from naive CD8+ T cells from blood, with Jurkat cell RNA spiked in. Subset given: FACS-sorted CD8+CD4-CCR7+CD45RA+ naive T cells. The TCR comes from a human donor in good health. Some libraries in this study had Jurkat cell RNA spiked in.

This CDR3 reads CASSGVENYEQYF. CDR3 DNA sequence: TGCGCCAGCAGCGGGGTGGAAAACTACGAGCAGTACTTC. The rearrangement joins TRBV5-1 to TRBJ2-7; D call uncertain. The V gene lost 4 bases and the J gene lost 3 bases, with 11 bases spanning the gap. The germline gives CDR1 SGHRS, CDR2 YFSETQ. The CDR3 has 13 residues.